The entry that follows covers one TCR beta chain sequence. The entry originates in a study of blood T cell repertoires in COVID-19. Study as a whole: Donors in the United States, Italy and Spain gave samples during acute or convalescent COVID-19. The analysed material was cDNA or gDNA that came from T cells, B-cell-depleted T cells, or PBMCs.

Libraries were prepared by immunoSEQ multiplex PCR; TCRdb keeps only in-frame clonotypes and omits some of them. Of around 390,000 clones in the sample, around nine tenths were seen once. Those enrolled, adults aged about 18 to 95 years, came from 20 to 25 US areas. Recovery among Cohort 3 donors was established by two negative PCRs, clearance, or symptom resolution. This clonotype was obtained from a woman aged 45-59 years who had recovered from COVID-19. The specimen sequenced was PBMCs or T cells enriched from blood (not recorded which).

The CDR3 sequence is CASSQVWSGVQPQHF. The CDR3 bases are TGCGCCAGCAGCCAAGTCTGGTCAGGGGTTCAGCCCCAGCATTTT. The chain joins TRBV4-1 to TRBJ1-5; weak D call: TRBD1 (6 bases). The V gene's germline CDR1 is MGHRA and CDR2 YSYEKL. This CDR3 comprises 15 residues. V lost 1 base, J lost 6 bases, and 13 bases lay in between.